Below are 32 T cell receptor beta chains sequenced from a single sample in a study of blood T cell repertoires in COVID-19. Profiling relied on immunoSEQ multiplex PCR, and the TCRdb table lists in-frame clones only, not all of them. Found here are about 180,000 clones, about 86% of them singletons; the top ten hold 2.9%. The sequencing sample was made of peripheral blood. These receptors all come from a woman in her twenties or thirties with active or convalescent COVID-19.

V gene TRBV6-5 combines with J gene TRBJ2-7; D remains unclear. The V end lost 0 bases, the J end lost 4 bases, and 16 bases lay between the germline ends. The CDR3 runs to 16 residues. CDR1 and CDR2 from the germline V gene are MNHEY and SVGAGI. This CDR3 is CASSYSFSSLEYEQYF. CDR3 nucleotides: TGTGCCAGCAGTTACTCGTTCTCAAGCTTAGAATACGAGCAGTACTTC.

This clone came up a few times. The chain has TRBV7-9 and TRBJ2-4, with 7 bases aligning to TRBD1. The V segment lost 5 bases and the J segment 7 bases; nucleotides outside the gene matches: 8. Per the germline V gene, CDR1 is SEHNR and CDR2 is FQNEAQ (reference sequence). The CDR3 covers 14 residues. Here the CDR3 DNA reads TGTGCCAGCAGCAGTTCGGGACAGAGGAACATTCAGTACTTC. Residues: CASSSSGQRNIQYF.

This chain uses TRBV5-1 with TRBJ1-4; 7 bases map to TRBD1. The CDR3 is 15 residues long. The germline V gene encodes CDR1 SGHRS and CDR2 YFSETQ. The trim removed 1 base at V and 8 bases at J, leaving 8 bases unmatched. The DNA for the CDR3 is TGCGCCAGCAGCTTGACAGGGGAGGTTCGGGAAAAACTGTTTTTT. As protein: CASSLTGEVREKLFF.

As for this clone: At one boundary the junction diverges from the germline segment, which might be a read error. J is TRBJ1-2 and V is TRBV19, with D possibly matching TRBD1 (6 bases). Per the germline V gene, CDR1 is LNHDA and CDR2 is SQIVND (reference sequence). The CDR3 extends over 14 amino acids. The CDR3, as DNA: TGTGCCAGTAGTGTAGAATGGGGGCTTGATGGCTACACCTTC. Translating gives CASSVEWGLDGYTF.

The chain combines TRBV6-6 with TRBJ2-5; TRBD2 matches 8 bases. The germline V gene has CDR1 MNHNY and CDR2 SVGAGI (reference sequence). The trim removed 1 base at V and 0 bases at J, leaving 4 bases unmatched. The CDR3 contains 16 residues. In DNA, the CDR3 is TGTGCCAGCAGTTACTTGGCGGGGGGCAACCAAGAGACCCAGTACTTC. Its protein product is CASSYLAGGNQETQYF.

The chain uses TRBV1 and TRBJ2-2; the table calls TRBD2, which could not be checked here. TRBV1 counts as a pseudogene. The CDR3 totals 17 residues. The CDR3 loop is CTSSPDGPEVDTGELFF. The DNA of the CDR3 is TGCACCAGCAGCCCCGACGGACCGGAGGTGGACACCGGGGAGCTGTTTTTT.

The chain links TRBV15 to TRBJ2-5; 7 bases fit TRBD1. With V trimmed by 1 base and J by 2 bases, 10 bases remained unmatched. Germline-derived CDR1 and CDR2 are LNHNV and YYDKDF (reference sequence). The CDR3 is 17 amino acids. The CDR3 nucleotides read TGTGCCACCAGCAGAGGAGTTCGGACAGGACATCAAGAGACCCAGTACTTC. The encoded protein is CATSRGVRTGHQETQYF.

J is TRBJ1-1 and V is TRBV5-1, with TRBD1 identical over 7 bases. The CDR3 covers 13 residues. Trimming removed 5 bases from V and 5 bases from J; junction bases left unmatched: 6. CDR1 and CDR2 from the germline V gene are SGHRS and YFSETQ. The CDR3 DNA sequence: TGCGCCAGCAGGGAGGGGGCGGGGACTGAAGCTTTCTTT. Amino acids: CASREGAGTEAFF. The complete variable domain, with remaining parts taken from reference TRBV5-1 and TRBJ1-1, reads KAGVTQTPRYLIKTRGQQVTLSCSPISGHRSVSWYQQTPGQGLQFLFEYFSETQRNKGNFPGRFSGRQFSNSRSEMNVSTLELGDSALYLCASREGAGTEAFFGQGTRLTVV.

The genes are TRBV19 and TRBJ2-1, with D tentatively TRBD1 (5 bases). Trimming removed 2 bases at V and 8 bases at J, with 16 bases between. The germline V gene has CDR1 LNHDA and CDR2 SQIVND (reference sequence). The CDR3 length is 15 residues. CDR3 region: CASSISSGIVDEQFF. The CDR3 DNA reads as TGTGCCAGTAGTATAAGTTCAGGGATCGTTGATGAGCAGTTCTTC.

CDR3 residues: CASSFPPGRGNTEAFF. The CDR3 nucleotides are TGTGCCAGCAGCTTCCCCCCGGGCAGGGGAAACACTGAAGCTTTCTTT. The V and J genes are TRBV13 and TRBJ1-1, with D possibly being TRBD1 (6 bases). Trimming took off 3 bases at V and 2 bases at J, with 16 bases between the two ends. Germline V gene sequence: CDR1 PRHDT, CDR2 FYEKMQ (reference sequence). The CDR3 has 16 residues.

CDR3 region: CSVVALGQGQQETQYF. CDR3 in DNA: TGCAGCGTCGTTGCCCTGGGACAGGGACAACAAGAGACCCAGTACTTC. The chain links TRBV29-1 to TRBJ2-5, with 9 bases aligning to TRBD1. There are 16 residues in the CDR3. Germline V gene sequence: CDR1 SQVTM, CDR2 ANQGSEA. Unmatched junction bases numbered 13, after V lost 6 bases and J lost 2 bases.

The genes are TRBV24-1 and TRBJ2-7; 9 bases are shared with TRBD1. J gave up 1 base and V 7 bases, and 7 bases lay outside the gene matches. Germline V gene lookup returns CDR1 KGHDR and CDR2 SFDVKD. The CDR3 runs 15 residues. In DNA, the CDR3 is TGTGCCACCAGCCCTACCGGGACAGGGTCCTACGAGCAGTACTTC. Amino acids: CATSPTGTGSYEQYF.

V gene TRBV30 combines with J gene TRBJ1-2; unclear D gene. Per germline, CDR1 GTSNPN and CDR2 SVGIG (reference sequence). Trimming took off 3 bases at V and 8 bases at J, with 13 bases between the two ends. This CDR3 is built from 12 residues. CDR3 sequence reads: CAWRPGLEGYTF. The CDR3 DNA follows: TGTGCCTGGAGGCCAGGCTTAGAGGGCTACACCTTC.

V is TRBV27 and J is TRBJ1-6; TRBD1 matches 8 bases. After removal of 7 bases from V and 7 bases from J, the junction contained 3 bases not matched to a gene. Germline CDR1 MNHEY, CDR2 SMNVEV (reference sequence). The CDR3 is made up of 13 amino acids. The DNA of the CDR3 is TGTGCCAGCACCACAGGGGGGAATTCACCCCTCCACTTT. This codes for CASTTGGNSPLHF.

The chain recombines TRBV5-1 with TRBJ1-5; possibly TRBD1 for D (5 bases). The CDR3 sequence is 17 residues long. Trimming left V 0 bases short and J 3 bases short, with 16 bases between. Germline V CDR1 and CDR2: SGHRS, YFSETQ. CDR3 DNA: TGCGCCAGCAGCTTGGGGGGCGGGGAAGAAGCCAATCAGCCCCAGCATTTT. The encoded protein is CASSLGGGEEANQPQHF. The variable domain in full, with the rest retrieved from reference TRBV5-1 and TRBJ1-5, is KAGVTQTPRYLIKTRGQQVTLSCSPISGHRSVSWYQQTPGQGLQFLFEYFSETQRNKGNFPGRFSGRQFSNSRSEMNVSTLELGDSALYLCASSLGGGEEANQPQHFGDGTRLSIL.

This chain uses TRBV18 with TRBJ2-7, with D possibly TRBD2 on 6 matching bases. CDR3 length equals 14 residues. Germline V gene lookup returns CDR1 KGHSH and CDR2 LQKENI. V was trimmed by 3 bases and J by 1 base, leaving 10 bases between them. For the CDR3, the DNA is TGTGCCAGCTCACCCCGCCGGGGGTCCTACGAGCAGTACTTC. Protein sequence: CASSPRRGSYEQYF.

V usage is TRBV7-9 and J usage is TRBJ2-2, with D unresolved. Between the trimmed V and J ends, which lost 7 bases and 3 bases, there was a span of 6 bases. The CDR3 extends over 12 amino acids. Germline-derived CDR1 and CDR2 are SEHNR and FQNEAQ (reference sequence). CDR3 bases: TGTGCCAGCAACATCCACACCGGGGAGCTGTTTTTT. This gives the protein CASNIHTGELFF.

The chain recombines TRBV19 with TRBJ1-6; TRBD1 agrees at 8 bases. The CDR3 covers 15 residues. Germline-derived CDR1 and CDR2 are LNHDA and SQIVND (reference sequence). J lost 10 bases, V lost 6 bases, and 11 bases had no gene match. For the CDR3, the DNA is TGTGCCAGTAGGGCGACCACAGGGGGGGAATCACCCCTCCACTTT. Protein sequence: CASRATTGGESPLHF.

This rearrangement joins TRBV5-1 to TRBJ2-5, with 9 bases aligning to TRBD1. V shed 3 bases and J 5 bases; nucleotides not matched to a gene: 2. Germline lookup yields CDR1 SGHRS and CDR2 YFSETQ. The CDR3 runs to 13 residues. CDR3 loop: CASSWDREETQYF. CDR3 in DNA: TGCGCCAGCAGCTGGGACAGGGAGGAGACCCAGTACTTC.

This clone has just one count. CDR3 sequence (DNA): TGCGCCAGCAGCTCGGGACAGGGGACTTGGACCCAGTACTTC. Its translation is CASSSGQGTWTQYF. The V call is TRBV5-1, the J call TRBJ2-5, with 10 bases fitting TRBD1. The CDR3 is made up of 14 amino acids. Trimming removed 3 bases from V and 7 bases from J; junction bases left unmatched: 6. From germline, CDR1 is SGHRS and CDR2 YFSETQ.

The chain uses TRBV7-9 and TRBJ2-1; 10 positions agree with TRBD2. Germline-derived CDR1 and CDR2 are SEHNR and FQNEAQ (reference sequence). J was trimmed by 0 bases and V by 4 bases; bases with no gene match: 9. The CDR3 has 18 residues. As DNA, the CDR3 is TGTGCCAGCAGCTCCGACGAATGGACTAGCGGCTCCTACAATGAGCAGTTCTTC. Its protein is CASSSDEWTSGSYNEQFF.

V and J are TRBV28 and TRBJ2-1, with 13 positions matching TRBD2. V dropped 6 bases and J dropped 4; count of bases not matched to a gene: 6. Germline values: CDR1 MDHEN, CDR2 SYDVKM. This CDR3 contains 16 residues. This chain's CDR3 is CASRVLAGGWYNEQFF. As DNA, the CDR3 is TGTGCCAGCAGAGTACTAGCGGGAGGGTGGTACAATGAGCAGTTCTTC.

Here the CDR3 DNA reads TGTGCCAGCAGGTTAAAAGGGGACAGTGAAGCTTTCTTT. Translation: CASRLKGDSEAFF. V is TRBV6-5 and J is TRBJ1-1; 7 positions match TRBD1. CDR1 MNHEY and CDR2 SVGAGI come from the germline V gene. The CDR3 is 13 residues long. V shed 6 bases, J shed 7 bases, and the junction held 8 bases outside the gene matches.

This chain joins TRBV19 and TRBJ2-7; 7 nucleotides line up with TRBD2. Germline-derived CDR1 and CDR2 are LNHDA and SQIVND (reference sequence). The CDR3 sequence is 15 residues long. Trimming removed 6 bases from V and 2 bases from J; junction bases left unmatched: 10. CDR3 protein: CASSFGGAGTYEQYF. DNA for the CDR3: TGTGCCAGTAGCTTTGGAGGAGCGGGGACCTACGAGCAGTACTTC. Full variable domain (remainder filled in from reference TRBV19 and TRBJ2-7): DGGITQSPKYLFRKEGQNVTLSCEQNLNHDAMYWYRQDPGQGLRLIYYSQIVNDFQKGDIAEGYSVSREKKESFPLTVTSAQKNPTAFYLCASSFGGAGTYEQYFGPGTRLTVT.

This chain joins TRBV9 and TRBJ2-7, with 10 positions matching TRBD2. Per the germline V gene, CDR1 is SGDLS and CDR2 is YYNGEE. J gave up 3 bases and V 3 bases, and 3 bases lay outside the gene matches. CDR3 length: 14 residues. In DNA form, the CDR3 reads TGTGCCAGCAGCGCCTCTAGCGGGAGCTACGAGCAGTACTTC. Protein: CASSASSGSYEQYF. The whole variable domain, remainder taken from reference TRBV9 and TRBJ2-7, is DSGVTQTPKHLITATGQRVTLRCSPRSGDLSVYWYQQSLDQGLQFLIQYYNGEERAKGNILERFSAQQFPDLHSELNLSSLELGDSALYFCASSASSGSYEQYFGPGTRLTVT.

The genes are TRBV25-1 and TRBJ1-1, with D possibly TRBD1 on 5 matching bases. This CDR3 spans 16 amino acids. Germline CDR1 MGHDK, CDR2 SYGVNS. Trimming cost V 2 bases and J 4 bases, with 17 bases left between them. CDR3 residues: CASSEVAGETSTEAFF. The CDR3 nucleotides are TGTGCCAGCAGTGAAGTGGCGGGGGAGACGAGCACTGAAGCTTTCTTT.

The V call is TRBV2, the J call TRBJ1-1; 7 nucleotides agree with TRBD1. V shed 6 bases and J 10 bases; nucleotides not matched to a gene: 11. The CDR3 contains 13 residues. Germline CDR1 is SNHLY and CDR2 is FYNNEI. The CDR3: CASRPDRVGGAFF. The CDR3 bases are TGTGCCAGCAGACCTGACAGGGTTGGGGGAGCTTTCTTT.

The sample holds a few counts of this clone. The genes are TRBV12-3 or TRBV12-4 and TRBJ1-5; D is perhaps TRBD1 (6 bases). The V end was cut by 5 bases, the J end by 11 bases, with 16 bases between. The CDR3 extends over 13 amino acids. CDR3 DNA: TGTGCCAGCAGTATTGACAGGTTCGTAACCCAGCATTTT. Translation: CASSIDRFVTQHF.

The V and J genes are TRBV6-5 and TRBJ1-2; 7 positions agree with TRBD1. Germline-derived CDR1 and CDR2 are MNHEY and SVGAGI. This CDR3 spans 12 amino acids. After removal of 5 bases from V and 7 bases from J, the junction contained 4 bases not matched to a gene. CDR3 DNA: TGTGCCAGCAGTCCCGACAGGGCTGGCTACACCTTC. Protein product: CASSPDRAGYTF.

The CDR3 coding sequence is TGTGCCAGCATATATGACAGGGGGTATAGCTACACCTTC. Amino acids: CASIYDRGYSYTF. The chain carries TRBV6-5 and TRBJ1-2; 9 positions match TRBD1. This CDR3 is built from 13 residues. J gave up 9 bases and V 7 bases, and 9 bases lay outside the gene matches. Germline V gene data show CDR1 as MNHEY and CDR2 as SVGAGI.

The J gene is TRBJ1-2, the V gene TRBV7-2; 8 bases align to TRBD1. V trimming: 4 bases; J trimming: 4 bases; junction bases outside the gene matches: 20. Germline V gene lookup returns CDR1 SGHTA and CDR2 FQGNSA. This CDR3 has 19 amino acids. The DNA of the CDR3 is TGTGCCAGCAGCTCCATGAGGGGGACAGGAAGTCCCGTCGGCTATGGCTACACCTTC. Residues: CASSSMRGTGSPVGYGYTF.

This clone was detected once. The CDR3 region has the DNA TGTGCCACCAGCAGAAAACAGGGAGTCTATGGCTACACCTTC. Protein product: CATSRKQGVYGYTF. The chain has TRBV15 and TRBJ1-2, with a weak D call TRBD1 (6 bases). Germline-derived CDR1 and CDR2 are LNHNV and YYDKDF (reference sequence). V was cut by 2 bases and J by 4 bases, with 11 bases left in between. The CDR3 is 14 residues long.